These 27 T cell receptor beta chains were sequenced from one sample in a study of T cells after yellow fever vaccination. TCRdb redid the calling of the 5' RACE reads with MiXCR, one entry per CDR3 protein. Of about 73,000 distinct CDR3 sequences in the sample, about 7.7% were seen once. The source was CD8+ T cells sorted from PBMCs, collected on the day of the yellow fever booster vaccination. The receptors were gathered from a man aged 25 to 45 who received the YFV17D yellow fever vaccine.

V usage is TRBV7-2 and J usage is TRBJ2-5, with TRBD1 identical over 8 bases. This CDR3 comprises 14 residues. V gave up 3 bases and J gave up 3 bases; unmatched junction bases: 3. Germline V gene lookup returns CDR1 SGHTA and CDR2 FQGNSA. In DNA form, the CDR3 reads TGTGCCAGCAGCTTCACAGGGGGGAAAGAGACCCAGTACTTC. Translating it yields CASSFTGGKETQYF. Filled out from reference TRBV7-2 and TRBJ2-5, the complete variable domain reads GAGVSQSPSNKVTEKGKDVELRCDPISGHTALYWYRQSLGQGLEFLIYFQGNSAPDKSGLPSDRFSAERTGGSVSTLTIQRTQQEDSAVYLCASSFTGGKETQYFGPGTRLLVL.

The chain joins TRBV25-1 to TRBJ1-1; D gene uncertain. Per the germline V gene, CDR1 is MGHDK and CDR2 is SYGVNS. Trimming shortened V by 0 bases and J by 3 bases, and 14 bases separated the two germline ends. CDR3 length: 16 residues. The chain's CDR3 is CASSEYFGQVDTEAFF. DNA for the CDR3: TGTGCCAGCAGTGAATATTTTGGCCAGGTGGACACTGAAGCTTTCTTT.

This clonotype has a handful of counts. This chain joins TRBV6-5 and TRBJ2-7; possibly TRBD2 for D (6 bases). The CDR3 runs to 12 residues. V dropped 9 bases and J dropped 4 bases, with 13 bases sitting between them. From germline, CDR1 is MNHEY and CDR2 SVGAGI. CDR3 amino acids: CASRGEVYEQYF. The CDR3 coding sequence is TGTGCCAGTCGTGGGGAGGTTTACGAGCAGTACTTC.

This clonotype has just a few counts. This chain links TRBV11-2 with TRBJ2-2; 11 bases are a match to TRBD2. Trimming took 4 bases from V and 4 from J; bases not matched to a gene: 14. Germline CDR1 SGHAT, CDR2 FQNNGV. CDR3 size: 19 residues. CDR3 sequence reads: CASSSPTSGTTFGTGELFF. The CDR3 DNA follows: TGTGCCAGCAGCTCTCCGACTAGCGGGACGACCTTTGGCACCGGGGAGCTGTTTTTT. Together with reference TRBV11-2 and TRBJ2-2, the CDR3 gives the full variable domain: EAGVAQSPRYKIIEKRQSVAFWCNPISGHATLYWYQQILGQGPKLLIQFQNNGVVDDSQLPKDRFSAERLKGVDSTLKIQPAKLEDSAVYLCASSSPTSGTTFGTGELFFGEGSRLTVL.

The chain is built from TRBV28 and TRBJ2-7, with 7 bases fitting TRBD1. The V gene's germline CDR1 is MDHEN and CDR2 SYDVKM. V dropped 4 bases and J dropped 7; count of bases not matched to a gene: 4. The CDR3 consists of 12 residues. CDR3 nucleotides: TGTGCCAGCAGTTATTACAGGGGTGAGCAGTACTTC. As protein: CASSYYRGEQYF.

This clonotype was seen a few times. The chain uses TRBV11-2 and TRBJ2-1, with D perhaps matching TRBD1 or TRBD2 (5 bases each). The ends were cut back, 5 bases at V and 4 bases at J, with 15 bases in the middle. CDR1 and CDR2 (germline): SGHAT, FQNNGV. The CDR3 covers 15 residues. This CDR3 reads CASSAGQWGYNEQFF. The CDR3 coding sequence is TGTGCCAGCAGCGCCGGGCAGTGGGGGTACAATGAGCAGTTCTTC.

This clonotype was detected a few times. The V and J genes are TRBV30 and TRBJ1-1; D ambiguous. Germline-derived CDR1 and CDR2 are GTSNPN and SVGIG (reference sequence). This CDR3 contains 13 residues. V was cut by 3 bases and J by 6 bases, with 14 bases left in between. CDR3 in DNA: TGTGCCTGGAGGGAGCCCCCCCTAGCTGAAGCTTTCTTT. Amino acids: CAWREPPLAEAFF.

Worth noting for this clonotype: The junction departs from the called germline gene at one end, perhaps through a read error. The V call is TRBV5-4, the J call TRBJ1-1, with D maybe TRBD1 (6 bases). This CDR3 is built from 15 residues. Looked up from germline, CDR1 is SGHNT and CDR2 is YYREEE (reference sequence). DNA for the CDR3: TGTGCCAGCAGCCCTCCGACAGGCATGAACACTGAAGCTCTCTTT. It codes for CASSPPTGMNTEALF.

This clonotype was detected only a few times. This chain links TRBV28 with TRBJ2-7, with 7 bases matching TRBD2. The CDR3 is 12 residues long. Germline-derived CDR1 and CDR2 are MDHEN and SYDVKM. V was pared by 6 bases and J by 4 bases, with 3 bases of the junction left unmatched. The DNA of the CDR3 is TGTGCCAGCAGGGGGGGGACGTACGAGCAGTACTTC. Translating gives CASRGGTYEQYF. Supplemented by reference TRBV28 and TRBJ2-7, the full variable domain reads DVKVTQSSRYLVKRTGEKVFLECVQDMDHENMFWYRQDPGLGLRLIYFSYDVKMKEKGDIPEGYSVSREKKERFSLILESASTNQTSMYLCASRGGTYEQYFGPGTRLTVT.

The V gene is TRBV4-1, the J gene TRBJ2-1; D remains ambiguous. Trimming stripped 0 bases from V and 6 bases from J, with 6 bases between. Germline V lookup: CDR1 MGHRA, CDR2 YSYEKL. The CDR3 consists of 13 residues. CDR3 nucleotides: TGCGCCAGCAGCCAAGATAGTGGCAATGAGCAGTTCTTC. It translates to CASSQDSGNEQFF.

This clonotype has just a few counts. The chain combines TRBV27 with TRBJ2-1; 11 bases fit TRBD2. This CDR3 is built from 14 residues. The germline CDR1 and CDR2 sequences are MNHEY and SMNVEV (reference sequence). Unmatched junction bases numbered 0, after V lost 8 bases and J lost 0 bases. CDR3 bases: TGTGCCAGCCTAGCGGGAGGCTCCTACAATGAGCAGTTCTTC. Amino acids: CASLAGGSYNEQFF.

The chain carries TRBV6-2 or TRBV6-3 and TRBJ2-1; D might be TRBD2 (5 bases). Germline assignment: CDR1 MNHEY and CDR2 SVGEGT. The length of the CDR3 is 13 residues. Trimming left V 6 bases short and J 5 bases short, with 11 bases between. CDR3 DNA sequence: TGTGCCAGCAGCACGGACGGGAACAATGAGCAGTTCTTC. Residues: CASSTDGNNEQFF.

The V and J genes are TRBV9 and TRBJ1-5; D call uncertain. The CDR3 runs to 16 residues. Trimming took 0 bases from V and 0 from J, leaving 10 bases between them. Per the germline V gene, CDR1 is SGDLS and CDR2 is YYNGEE. In DNA form, the CDR3 reads TGTGCCAGCAGCGTAGGGGCTGAGTATAGCAATCAGCCCCAGCATTTT. It is translated as CASSVGAEYSNQPQHF.

This chain joins TRBV6-1 and TRBJ1-2, with a possible D match to TRBD1 (6 bases). This CDR3 is built from 15 residues. V was shortened by 2 bases and J by 4 bases, with 14 bases between the two germline ends. CDR1 is MNHNS and CDR2 is SASEGT in the germline V gene. The CDR3 here is CASSELSGQIYGYTF. The CDR3 DNA reads as TGTGCCAGCAGTGAACTTTCCGGACAGATCTATGGCTACACCTTC.

This clonotype came up many times. The chain has TRBV18 and TRBJ2-1; D ambiguous. This CDR3 is 16 amino acids long. Deletions cut 5 bases from V and 0 bases from J, with 14 bases between. Germline-derived CDR1 and CDR2 are KGHSH and LQKENI. For the CDR3, the DNA is TGTGCCAGCTCAGGAGTAGTTTTGAGCTCCTACAATGAGCAGTTCTTC. It codes for CASSGVVLSSYNEQFF.

This clonotype was seen a handful of times. This chain links TRBV7-9 with TRBJ1-5, with D possibly matching TRBD1 (6 bases). CDR1 and CDR2 (germline): SEHNR, FQNEAQ (reference sequence). The V end was cut by 5 bases, the J end by 8 bases, with 16 bases between. The CDR3 consists of 14 residues. The CDR3 nucleotides read TGTGCCAGCAGCCCCCCGGACAGCAAAGAGCCCCAGCATTTT. As protein: CASSPPDSKEPQHF.

Notes on this clonotype: This may stem from a read error, because a much larger clone lies one nucleotide away. The chain combines TRBV5-6 with TRBJ2-1; D gene uncertain. V lost 0 bases and J lost 6, with 10 bases in between. Germline lookup yields CDR1 SGHDT and CDR2 YYEEEE. The CDR3 consists of 14 residues. In nucleotides, the CDR3 is TGTGCCAGCAGCTTGGTGGGCGACTCCAATGAGCAGTTCTTC. This encodes CASSLVGDSNEQFF.

This clonotype was counted many times. The rearrangement uses TRBV20-1 and TRBJ2-1; D remains unclear. The germline gives CDR1 DFQATT, CDR2 SNEGSKA (reference sequence). The CDR3 totals 15 residues. V lost 5 bases and J lost 0, with 14 bases in between. The CDR3 protein is CSALGRQSSYNEQFF. In DNA, the CDR3 is TGCAGTGCTCTTGGGCGGCAGAGCTCCTACAATGAGCAGTTCTTC.

This clonotype was observed at least ten times. The V call is TRBV2, the J call TRBJ2-7; 10 bases align to TRBD2. The CDR3 extends over 16 amino acids. Germline V gives CDR1 SNHLY, CDR2 FYNNEI. V gave up 2 bases and J gave up 3 bases; unmatched junction bases: 7. The CDR3 loop is CASSERSGRVFYEQYF. CDR3 nucleotide sequence: TGTGCCAGCAGTGAACGGAGCGGGAGGGTCTTCTACGAGCAGTACTTC.

The chain uses TRBV7-6 and TRBJ2-3; D is perhaps TRBD2 (6 bases). With 5 bases removed from V and 2 bases from J, the gap between germline ends came to 14 bases. The CDR3 runs 15 residues. Germline loops: CDR1 SGHVS, CDR2 FNYEAQ. The DNA of the CDR3 is TGTGCCAGCAGCCCCATTAGCGGCCTCACAGATACGCAGTATTTT. Translating it yields CASSPISGLTDTQYF.

This clonotype was counted many times. The chain has TRBV7-3 and TRBJ2-7, with TRBD2 identical over 9 bases. Per the germline V gene, CDR1 is SGHTA and CDR2 is FQGTGA. CDR3 length: 16 amino acids. Unmatched junction bases numbered 9, after V lost 1 base and J lost 5 bases. CDR3 DNA sequence: TGTGCCAGCAGCTTAATAGCGGGAGCTCGTTTGGACGAGCAGTACTTC. Residues: CASSLIAGARLDEQYF.

The chain links TRBV28 to TRBJ2-7; 8 bases are a match to TRBD2. This CDR3 spans 14 amino acids. J was trimmed by 5 bases and V by 1 base; bases with no gene match: 4. The germline CDR1 and CDR2 sequences are MDHEN and SYDVKM. CDR3 DNA sequence: TGTGCCAGCAGTTTATCGGCGGGAGGTCACGAGCAGTACTTC. Translating it yields CASSLSAGGHEQYF.

This clonotype showed up just a few times. The gene calls are TRBV15 and TRBJ2-1, with D tentatively TRBD1 (6 bases). This CDR3 spans 14 amino acids. V dropped 9 bases and J dropped 4 bases, with 16 bases sitting between them. The germline V gene has CDR1 LNHNV and CDR2 YYDKDF (reference sequence). CDR3 protein: CATTLEQGYNEQFF. The DNA of the CDR3 is TGTGCCACTACCCTAGAACAGGGATACAATGAGCAGTTCTTC.

This clonotype has at least ten counts. The rearrangement uses TRBV12-3 or TRBV12-4 and TRBJ2-2, with D unresolved. CDR3 length equals 12 residues. The ends were cut back, 2 bases at V and 2 bases at J, with 0 bases in the middle. CDR3 sequence (DNA): TGTGCCAGCAGTTTAAACACCGGGGAGCTGTTTTTT. Amino acids: CASSLNTGELFF.

This clonotype was counted ten times or more. The chain employs TRBV24-1 and TRBJ2-2, with a possible D match to TRBD2 (5 bases). The CDR3 totals 16 residues. Trimming shortened V by 0 bases and J by 2 bases, and 9 bases separated the two germline ends. The germline V gene encodes CDR1 KGHDR and CDR2 SFDVKD. CDR3 loop: CATSDLALANTGELFF. The CDR3, as DNA: TGTGCCACCAGTGATTTGGCTCTAGCCAACACCGGGGAGCTGTTTTTT.

The rearrangement uses TRBV27 and TRBJ1-5; 7 bases fit TRBD1. CDR1 and CDR2 (germline): MNHEY, SMNVEV (reference sequence). V trimming: 8 bases; J trimming: 0 bases; junction bases outside the gene matches: 1. The CDR3 runs to 13 residues. The CDR3 here is CASRQGSNQPQHF. Written as DNA, the CDR3 is TGTGCCAGCCGACAGGGTAGCAATCAGCCCCAGCATTTT.

This clonotype has more than one count but fewer than ten. This rearrangement joins TRBV6-2 or TRBV6-3 to TRBJ2-1; possible D gene TRBD2, 5 bases. The CDR3 length is 11 residues. Germline V gives CDR1 MNHEY, CDR2 SVGEGT. Deletions cut 8 bases from V and 10 bases from J, with 12 bases between. The DNA for the CDR3 is TGTGCCAGCGGAGGACTGAAGGAGCAGTTCTTC. Amino acids: CASGGLKEQFF.